What follows describes a single T cell receptor (beta chain). Antigen: not known. This sample is drawn from a study of CXCR3-negative and CXCR3-positive naive CD8 T cells. Study-level points and caveats: Partly lower CXCR3 expression followed cryopreservation, and most assays relied on fresh PBMCs. Naive CXCR3-positive and CXCR3-negative cells shared TRBV-TRBJ usage; memory cells diverged. With surface CD5 comparable between naive subsets, TCR strength was estimated using properties derived from the TRB CDR3.

The authors made the TRB cDNA libraries by 5' RACE using UMI labels. From the 5' RACE reads, TCRdb lists one entry per CDR3 protein and no DNA. The listing contains fewer than 80,000 distinct CDR3 sequences. The sample consisted of naive CXCR3- CD8+ T cells from blood. Subset: CD45RO-CCR7+CD27+CD95- naive CD8+ T cells lacking CXCR3 (TNR3-). The sequence derives from a human donor in good health. Some clones in this sample may be carry-over from other donors' samples.

The CDR3 sequence is CASSRGVSYEQYF. The chain employs TRBV4-3 and TRBJ2-7; TCRdb calls TRBD1, which cannot be checked without DNA. CDR1 is LGHNA, CDR2 YSLEER, per germline. The CDR3 is 13 amino acids.